One and the same sample provided the 13 T cell receptor beta chains below, sequenced in a study of Graves' ophthalmopathy and Graves' hyperthyroidism. The authors amplified TCR beta CDR3 regions from RNA transcripts. First-round RT-PCR relied on HTBI primers, and a second-round multiplex PCR came next. TCRdb re-derived calls from the multiplex PCR reads in MiXCR, one entry per CDR3 protein. The sample yields 560,000 or so distinct CDR3 sequences, just under 40% seen once. Sequencing input: peripheral blood or thyroid tissue (not recorded which). The receptors here all came from an adult man with Graves' hyperthyroidism.

The chain is built from TRBV20-1 and TRBJ1-5, with a possible D match to TRBD1 (6 bases). Germline CDR1 and CDR2: DFQATT and SNEGSKA (reference sequence). V dropped 6 bases and J dropped 11 bases, with 23 bases sitting between them. The CDR3 runs 14 residues. CDR3 amino acids: CSAGRAGESLSQHF. The CDR3 DNA follows: TGCAGTGCCGGAAGGGCAGGGGAGAGTTTATCCCAGCATTTT.

The CDR3 nucleotides are TGTGCCAGCAGCCTAAGAATCTCCCAAGAGACCCAGTACTTC. Translation: CASSLRISQETQYF. V and J are TRBV12-3 or TRBV12-4 and TRBJ2-5; D is unclear. This CDR3 has 14 amino acids. The V end lost 6 bases, the J end lost 1 base, and 12 bases lay between the germline ends.

This clonotype was observed many times. CDR3 in amino acids: CASSLDGAGRDRETQYF. CDR3 coding DNA: TGTGCCAGCAGCTTAGATGGGGCGGGCAGGGACAGGGAGACCCAGTACTTC. The chain has TRBV11-2 and TRBJ2-5; 8 bases fit TRBD1. Trimming at V came to 0 bases and at J to 5 bases, leaving 11 bases not matched to a gene. Germline values: CDR1 SGHAT, CDR2 FQNNGV. CDR3 length equals 17 residues.

Many counts were recorded for this clonotype. V is TRBV11-2 and J is TRBJ2-2; D uncertain. The CDR3 extends over 15 amino acids. With 2 bases removed from V and 0 bases from J, the gap between germline ends came to 7 bases. From germline, CDR1 is SGHAT and CDR2 FQNNGV. Here the CDR3 DNA reads TGTGCCAGCAGCTTATCTCACGCGAACACCGGGGAGCTGTTTTTT. Amino acids: CASSLSHANTGELFF.

In regard to this clonotype: This may be a read error, as it is one base from a much larger clone. The V call is TRBV6-5, the J call TRBJ1-5; TRBD1 aligns across 7 bases. This CDR3 comprises 15 residues. Trimming took 5 bases from V and 2 from J; bases not matched to a gene: 6. Germline values: CDR1 MNHEY, CDR2 SVGAGI. The CDR3 reads CASSHRGMGNQPQHF. CDR3 DNA: TGTGCCAGCAGTCACAGGGGCATGGGCAATCAGCCCCAGCATTTT.

At least ten counts were recorded for this clonotype. The chain is built from TRBV11-3 and TRBJ2-5; no clear D. This CDR3 spans 15 amino acids. V dropped 5 bases and J dropped 2 bases, with 15 bases sitting between them. Germline V CDR1 and CDR2: SGHNT, YENEEA. Written as DNA, the CDR3 is TGTGCCAGCAGCCAAGGCCCCCAGTTACAAGAGACCCAGTACTTC. Translating it yields CASSQGPQLQETQYF.

This clonotype has at least ten counts. CDR3 sequence (DNA): TGCGCCAGCAGCTTAGGGGACAGGGGGCGGGACACTGAAGCTTTCTTT. This gives the protein CASSLGDRGRDTEAFF. This chain joins TRBV5-1 and TRBJ1-1; 12 bases are a match to TRBD1. Germline CDR1 is SGHRS and CDR2 is YFSETQ. Trimming took 2 bases from V and 3 from J; bases not matched to a gene: 5. There are 16 residues in the CDR3.

With regard to this clonotype: The junction does not match germline at one end; this may be a read error. The chain uses TRBV5-6 and TRBJ2-5; D uncertain. In germline, CDR1 is SGHDT, CDR2 YYEEEE. The CDR3 loop spans 15 amino acids. The CDR3 spells CAGSQDRAQQETQYF. Written as DNA, the CDR3 is TGTGCCGGCAGCCAAGATCGGGCACAGCAAGAGACCCAGTACTTC. Full variable domain (outside the CDR3, taken from reference TRBV5-6 and TRBJ2-5): DAGVTQSPTHLIKTRGQQVTLRCSPKSGHDTVSWYQQALGQGPQFIFQYYEEEERQRGNFPDRFSGHQFPNYSSELNVNALLLGDSALYLCAGSQDRAQQETQYFGPGTRLLVL.

Of note for this clonotype: A much larger clone sits a single nucleotide away, making a read error possible. The chain carries TRBV7-2 and TRBJ1-1; weak D call: TRBD1 (6 bases). There are 17 residues in the CDR3. Per germline, CDR1 SGHTA and CDR2 FQGNSA. CDR3: CASSLGVVGGTNTEAFF. CDR3 DNA sequence: TGCGCCAGCAGCTTAGGGGTTGTCGGAGGGACAAACACTGAAGCTTTCTTT.

Only a few counts were recorded for this clonotype. The V and J genes are TRBV5-1 and TRBJ1-2; D call uncertain. V dropped 2 bases and J dropped 2 bases, with 13 bases sitting between them. The CDR3 runs 15 residues. Germline CDR1 and CDR2: SGHRS and YFSETQ. CDR3 sequence (DNA): TGCGCCAGCAGCTTAGCACCCGGGAAGAACTATGGCTACACCTTC. It translates to CASSLAPGKNYGYTF.

The gene calls are TRBV6-5 and TRBJ2-2; 10 bases fit TRBD1. Germline CDR1 MNHEY, CDR2 SVGAGI. This CDR3 region has 20 residues. The ends lost 2 bases at V and 1 base at J; junction bases unmatched: 13. CDR3 bases: TGTGCCAGCAGTTACCCTCGGGGACAGGGGATCCCCTGGAACACCGGGGAGCTGTTTTTT. It encodes CASSYPRGQGIPWNTGELFF.

The CDR3 is CAISVEGRETQHF. The CDR3, as DNA: TGTGCCATCAGTGTGGAGGGTAGGGAGACCCAGCATTTT. This chain uses TRBV10-3 with TRBJ1-5, with unresolved D. CDR3 length: 13 amino acids. V lost 4 bases, J lost 11 bases, and 15 bases lay in between. Germline lookup yields CDR1 ENHRY and CDR2 SYGVKD.

The chain has TRBV11-2 and TRBJ2-7; D gene uncertain. Trimming cost V 0 bases and J 7 bases, with 13 bases left between them. Germline CDR1 and CDR2: SGHAT and FQNNGV. The CDR3 is 14 amino acids. For the CDR3, the DNA is TGTGCCAGCAGCTTAGATCGTACAGTCGGTGAGCAGTACTTC. Amino acid sequence: CASSLDRTVGEQYF.